This T cell receptor beta chain was retrieved from a study of metastatic and nonmetastatic thyroid tumors. Study in general: Malignant thyroid and benign thyroid patients provided blood and tumor or nodule tissue whose repertoires were compared. Points from the study as a whole: Within blood and tumor, benign nodules reportedly had significantly lower TCR beta diversity than malignant thyroid tumors did.

There were no patients who had received any treatment before thyroid surgery. TCRdb re-processed the PCR reads through MiXCR. This sample has about 19,000 clones; around 16% occur once, and the top ten carry approximately 18%. This clone appeared many times. The antigen remains unidentified. The V gene end was trimmed by 6 bases and the J gene end by 4 bases; junction bases not matched to a gene: 6. Germline CDR1 reads WSHSY; CDR2 reads SAAADI. There are 15 residues in the CDR3. The rearrangement joins TRBV10-2 to TRBJ2-2; 9 nucleotides match TRBD1. The sample taken for sequencing was blood. This receptor was identified in a male donor with papillary thyroid cancer or a benign thyroid nodule (not recorded which). Some clones in this sample may be carry-over from other donors' samples. CDR3 DNA: TGCGCCAGCAGGGGACAGGGCCTGGTCACCGGGGAGCTGTTTTTT. This translates into CASRGQGLVTGELFF.